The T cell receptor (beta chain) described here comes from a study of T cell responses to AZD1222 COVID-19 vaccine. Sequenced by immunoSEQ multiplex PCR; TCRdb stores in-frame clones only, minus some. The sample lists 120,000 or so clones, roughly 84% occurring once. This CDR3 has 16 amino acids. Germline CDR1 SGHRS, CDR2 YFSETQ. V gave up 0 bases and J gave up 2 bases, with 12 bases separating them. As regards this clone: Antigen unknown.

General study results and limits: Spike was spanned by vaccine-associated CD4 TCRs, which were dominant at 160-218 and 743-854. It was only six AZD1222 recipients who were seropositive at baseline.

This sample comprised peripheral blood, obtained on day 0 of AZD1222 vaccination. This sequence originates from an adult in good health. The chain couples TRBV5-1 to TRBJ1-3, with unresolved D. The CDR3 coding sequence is TGCGCCAGCAGCTTGGAGCTGCGGGGAACTGGAAACACCATATATTTT. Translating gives CASSLELRGTGNTIYF.